Shown below are 5 T cell receptor beta chains from a single sample sequenced in a study of cytomegalovirus exposure and HLA in healthy donors. Clones were sequenced by immunoSEQ multiplex PCR, and TCRdb holds only the in-frame ones, with some missing. The data show approximately 240,000 clones, about 89% seen once. The sample was PBMCs. These receptors were collected from a woman under 30 in good health and CMV-seronegative.

The chain has TRBV5-6 and TRBJ2-1; a possible D gene is TRBD1 (7 bases). The V gene's germline CDR1 is SGHDT and CDR2 YYEEEE. This CDR3 comprises 13 residues. V lost 4 bases, J lost 13 bases, and 18 bases lay in between. CDR3 residues: CASSVQGWGAQFF. The CDR3 region has the DNA TGTGCCAGCAGCGTACAGGGGTGGGGGGCACAGTTCTTC.

This clone was counted a single time. This sequence joins TRBV13 and TRBJ1-1; D remains ambiguous. V lost 1 base, J lost 5 bases, and 8 bases lay in between. This CDR3 region has 13 residues. Germline V gives CDR1 PRHDT, CDR2 FYEKMQ (reference sequence). The CDR3 reads CASSLVRGTEAFF. DNA of the CDR3: TGTGCCAGCAGCTTAGTGCGGGGTACTGAAGCTTTCTTT.

The chain couples TRBV30 to TRBJ1-3; D remains ambiguous. The germline V and J ends were trimmed by 5 bases and 0 bases, with 14 bases remaining between them. The CDR3 extends over 15 amino acids. Germline V gene lookup returns CDR1 GTSNPN and CDR2 SVGIG (reference sequence). The CDR3 bases are TGTGCCTGGTTGGAGCTAAGTACCTCTGGAAACACCATATATTTT. Translating it yields CAWLELSTSGNTIYF. Full variable domain (rest looked up from reference TRBV30 and TRBJ1-3): SQTIHQWPATLVQPVGSPLSLECTVEGTSNPNLYWYRQAAGRGLQLLFYSVGIGQISSEVPQNLSASRPQDRQFILSSKKLLLSDSGFYLCAWLELSTSGNTIYFGEGSWLTVV.

The chain is built from TRBV7-8 and TRBJ2-6; 8 nucleotides line up with TRBD1. From germline, CDR1 is SGHVS and CDR2 FQNEAQ. This CDR3 contains 16 residues. V shed 5 bases and J 1 base; nucleotides not matched to a gene: 4. The CDR3 loop is CASSARDRSGANVLTF. Here the CDR3 DNA reads TGTGCCAGCAGCGCCCGGGACAGGTCTGGGGCCAACGTCCTGACTTTC.

V and J are TRBV20-1 and TRBJ1-1; the match to TRBD1 covers 7 bases. Losses at the gene ends were 5 bases for V and 6 bases for J; bases not matched to a gene: 3. The CDR3 runs to 11 residues. The V gene's germline CDR1 is DFQATT and CDR2 SNEGSKA (reference sequence). CDR3 loop: CSAAGTAEAFF. In DNA form, the CDR3 reads TGCAGTGCTGCTGGGACAGCTGAAGCTTTCTTT.